This T cell receptor (beta chain) was captured by sequencing in a study of blood T cell repertoires in COVID-19. Sequencing used immunoSEQ multiplex PCR; TCRdb keeps in-frame clones, though not all of them. The data show under 300,000 clones, around 87% seen once. In its sample, this clone was seen many times. The sequencing input was peripheral blood. The receptor was isolated from a man aged 18 to 29 with active or convalescent COVID-19.

CDR3 sequence (DNA): TGTGCCAGCAGTGCCCAAGGGGGTGGCACCGGGGAGCTGTTTTTT. It is translated as CASSAQGGGTGELFF. The V gene is TRBV6-4, the J gene TRBJ2-2, with D possibly TRBD1 on 6 matching bases. The germline CDR1 and CDR2 sequences are MRHNA and SNTAGT. The ends were cut back, 4 bases at V and 4 bases at J, with 13 bases in the middle. CDR3 length: 15 residues.